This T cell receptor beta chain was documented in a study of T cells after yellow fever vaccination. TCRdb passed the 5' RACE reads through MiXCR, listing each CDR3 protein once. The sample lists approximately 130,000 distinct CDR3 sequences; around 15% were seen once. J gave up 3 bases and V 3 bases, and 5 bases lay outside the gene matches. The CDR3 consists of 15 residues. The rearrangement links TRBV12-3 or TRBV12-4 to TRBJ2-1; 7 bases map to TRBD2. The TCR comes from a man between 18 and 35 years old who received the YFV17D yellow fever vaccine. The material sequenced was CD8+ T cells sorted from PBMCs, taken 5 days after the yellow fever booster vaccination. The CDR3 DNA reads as TGTGCCAGCAGTTTGACGGGGGGAGGCTACAATGAGCAGTTCTTC. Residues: CASSLTGGGYNEQFF.